In this sample, the clone carrying this T cell receptor beta chain turned up once. Measured with immunoSEQ multiplex PCR; TCRdb has only the in-frame clones, and not every one. The sample yields around 37,000 clones, roughly 76% seen once. This entry is derived from a study of OX40 agonist ivuxolimab in advanced cancers. Study at large: Patients treated during dose escalation were battling hepatocellular carcinoma, melanoma, renal cell or head and neck cancer.

Cycle 7 day 1, cycle 4 day 1, and baseline were the timepoints at which blood was sampled. This TCR came from an adult with an advanced solid tumor such as melanoma, head and neck, liver or kidney cancer. Source: CD4+ or CD8+ T cells sorted from blood, taken in a trial of the OX40 agonist ivuxolimab.

For the CDR3, the DNA is TGTGCCAGCAGCGTAGGCCTAGCCACCGTGGCAGATACGCAGTATTTT. Translating gives CASSVGLATVADTQYF. This sequence joins TRBV9 and TRBJ2-3; a weak D match, TRBD2 (5 bases). CDR3 length: 16 amino acids. In germline, CDR1 is SGDLS, CDR2 YYNGEE. Trimming took off 0 bases at V and 4 bases at J, with 15 bases between the two ends. The whole variable domain, filled in from reference TRBV9 and TRBJ2-3, reads DSGVTQTPKHLITATGQRVTLRCSPRSGDLSVYWYQQSLDQGLQFLIQYYNGEERAKGNILERFSAQQFPDLHSELNLSSLELGDSALYFCASSVGLATVADTQYFGPGTRLTVL.